This is a list of T cell receptor beta chains from one sample in a study of blood T cells in healthy people across ages. TCRdb used MiXCR to reprocess the 5' RACE reads, holding one entry per CDR3 protein. This table holds 650,000 to 1,000,000 distinct CDR3 sequences, around 34% found once. Input material: blood. The receptor set was obtained from a young man in good health. CDR3s include the opening cysteine and the closing phenylalanine or tryptophan. A D gene is named only where the DNA matches it firmly. Some rows mark clone size as missing; the rest say once, few, many or name a class of expanded clone.

j_call: TRBJ1-6
d_call: .
clone_size: few
v_call: TRBV30
cdr3_aa: CAWSPGRPLHF
cdr3_nt: TGTGCCTGGAGTCCCGGGAGGCCCCTCCACTTT

j_call: TRBJ1-4
d_call: .
clone_size: many
v_call: TRBV20-1
cdr3_aa: CSATDTGGEKLFF
cdr3_nt: TGCAGTGCTACCGATACAGGTGGTGAAAAACTGTTTTTT

j_call: TRBJ1-1
d_call: .
clone_size: .
v_call: TRBV29-1
cdr3_aa: CSVKTGFGAFF
cdr3_nt: TGCAGCGTCAAAACAGGGTTTGGAGCTTTCTTT

j_call: TRBJ2-2
d_call: .
clone_size: .
v_call: TRBV11-3
cdr3_aa: CASVGPDRRGTGELFF
cdr3_nt: TGTGCCAGCGTAGGACCGGACCGCCGGGGCACCGGGGAGCTGTTTTTT

j_call: TRBJ2-5
d_call: TRBD1
clone_size: many
v_call: TRBV7-2
cdr3_aa: CASSRGLSETQYF
cdr3_nt: TGTGCCAGCAGTAGGGGGCTGAGCGAGACCCAGTACTTC

j_call: TRBJ1-2
d_call: .
clone_size: many
v_call: TRBV4-1
cdr3_aa: CASSQDNRAGYTF
cdr3_nt: TGCGCCAGCAGCCAAGATAACAGGGCTGGCTACACCTTC

j_call: TRBJ2-7
d_call: .
clone_size: many
v_call: TRBV7-6
cdr3_aa: CASSSSGFVGEQYF
cdr3_nt: TGTGCCAGCAGCTCCTCAGGGTTTGTTGGCGAGCAGTACTTC

j_call: TRBJ2-5
d_call: TRBD2
clone_size: few
v_call: TRBV20-1
cdr3_aa: CSASSGGRETQYF
cdr3_nt: TGCAGTGCTAGTAGCGGGGGCCGGGAGACCCAGTACTTC

j_call: TRBJ2-5
d_call: TRBD2
clone_size: .
v_call: TRBV11-1
cdr3_aa: CASSLRRHLGLAAPAKETQYF
cdr3_nt: TGTGCCAGCAGCCTCAGGAGACATTTGGGACTAGCGGCCCCGGCGAAAGAGACCCAGTACTTC

j_call: TRBJ1-2
d_call: TRBD1
clone_size: few
v_call: TRBV5-1
cdr3_aa: CASWDRDGYNYGYTF
cdr3_nt: TGCGCCAGCTGGGACAGGGATGGGTATAACTATGGCTACACCTTC

j_call: TRBJ1-2
d_call: .
clone_size: .
v_call: TRBV7-9
cdr3_aa: CASSFQGNRANYGYIF
cdr3_nt: TGTGCCAGCAGCTTTCAGGGCAATAGAGCTAACTATGGCTACATCTTC

j_call: TRBJ1-2
d_call: .
clone_size: few
v_call: TRBV29-1
cdr3_aa: CSVDQGYGYTF
cdr3_nt: TGCAGCGTTGATCAGGGGTATGGCTACACCTTC

j_call: TRBJ2-1
d_call: TRBD1
clone_size: .
v_call: TRBV25-1
cdr3_aa: CASSEPQGDRWNEQFF
cdr3_nt: TGTGCCAGCAGTGAACCTCAGGGGGACAGGTGGAATGAGCAGTTCTTC

j_call: TRBJ1-2
d_call: .
clone_size: few
v_call: TRBV12-3/TRBV12-4
cdr3_aa: CASSRARENYGYTF
cdr3_nt: TGTGCCAGCAGTAGGGCTAGGGAGAACTATGGCTACACCTTC

j_call: TRBJ2-5
d_call: .
clone_size: many
v_call: TRBV25-1
cdr3_aa: CASSEYGGQETQYF
cdr3_nt: TGTGCCAGCAGTGAATATGGAGGCCAAGAGACCCAGTACTTC

j_call: TRBJ2-1
d_call: .
clone_size: many
v_call: TRBV2
cdr3_aa: CASSEIRDGLDEQFF
cdr3_nt: TGTGCCAGCAGTGAAATTCGGGACGGCCTGGATGAGCAGTTCTTC

j_call: TRBJ1-4
d_call: .
clone_size: .
v_call: TRBV12-3/TRBV12-4
cdr3_aa: CASRLTAKNEKLFF
cdr3_nt: TGTGCCAGCAGGTTGACAGCCAAGAATGAAAAACTGTTTTTT

j_call: TRBJ2-3
d_call: .
clone_size: once
v_call: TRBV5-1
cdr3_aa: CASSLRGTAIGTDTQYF
cdr3_nt: TGCGCCAGCAGCTTGAGGGGGACCGCAATCGGGACAGATACGCAGTATTTT

j_call: TRBJ1-4
d_call: .
clone_size: many
v_call: TRBV5-6
cdr3_aa: CASSLGVNEKLFF
cdr3_nt: TGTGCCAGCAGCTTGGGGGTTAATGAAAAACTGTTTTTT

j_call: TRBJ1-2
d_call: .
clone_size: .
v_call: TRBV28
cdr3_aa: CAGSDQGMDGYTF
cdr3_nt: TGTGCCGGCAGTGACCAGGGTATGGATGGCTACACCTTC